The rows below give T cell receptor beta chains drawn from one sample of a study of response to subunit inactivated influenza vaccine. TCRdb independently ran MiXCR on the RT-PCR reads; one entry per CDR3 protein. The sample records more than 600,000 distinct CDR3 sequences, approximately 17% being singletons. The material was PBMCs from blood, obtained less than 6 days after vaccination. The source is a man aged 45-60 years who received an inactivated influenza vaccine. Each CDR3 is given with its conserved first and last residue. Fields, in order: clone size, J gene, V gene, D gene, CDR3 protein, CDR3 DNA. The D gene is left open where the match is weak. Part of the rows lack a size; the others show once, few, many or a class for expanded clones.

. | TRBJ2-6 | TRBV28 | . | CASNPNGQISGANVLTF | TGTGCCAGCAATCCCAATGGACAGATCTCTGGGGCCAACGTCCTGACTTTC
many | TRBJ1-2 | TRBV4-3 | . | CASSQDRNRNYGYTF | TGCGCCAGCAGCCAAGATAGGAACAGGAACTATGGCTACACCTTC
few | TRBJ2-2 | TRBV9 | . | CASSVARAAPNTGELFF | TGTGCCAGCAGCGTAGCTCGGGCGGCTCCGAACACCGGGGAGCTGTTTTTT
few | TRBJ2-2 | TRBV4-3 | TRBD2 | CASSQDPDSGLNTGELFF | TGCGCCAGCAGCCAAGATCCCGATTCGGGACTAAACACCGGGGAGCTGTTTTTT
. | TRBJ2-1 | TRBV6-1 | TRBD2 | CASSVTGGRLVNEQFF | TGTGCCAGCTCCGTGACGGGGGGGAGATTGGTCAATGAGCAGTTCTTC
many | TRBJ1-4 | TRBV5-1 | . | CASSLGDAGNSLFF | TGCGCCAGCAGCTTAGGAGATGCGGGGAATTCACTGTTTTTT
few | TRBJ2-7 | TRBV12-3/TRBV12-4 | TRBD2 | CASRPGTSNYYEQYF | TGTGCCAGCAGACCCGGGACTAGTAATTACTACGAGCAGTACTTC
few | TRBJ1-2 | TRBV20-1 | . | CSARGRGDYGYTF | TGCAGTGCTAGAGGAAGGGGGGACTATGGCTACACCTTC
many | TRBJ2-3 | TRBV27 | . | CASSLEGWADTQYF | TGTGCCAGCAGTTTGGAGGGGTGGGCAGATACGCAGTATTTT
few | TRBJ1-1 | TRBV3-1 | . | CASSQVGTEAFF | TGTGCCAGCAGCCAGGTCGGGACTGAAGCTTTCTTT
few | TRBJ2-3 | TRBV24-1 | . | CATSDFRATSTDTQYF | TGTGCCACCAGTGATTTCCGGGCGACCAGCACAGATACGCAGTATTTT
many | TRBJ2-6 | TRBV5-1 | . | CASSLTAGANVLTF | TGCGCCAGCAGCTTGACAGCTGGGGCCAACGTCCTGACTTTC
. | TRBJ2-1 | TRBV2 | . | CASSEDGRDEQFF | TGTGCCAGCAGTGAAGATGGGCGGGATGAGCAGTTCTTC
few | TRBJ2-6 | TRBV20-1 | . | CSAKGPLWESGANVLTF | TGCAGTGCTAAGGGACCTCTCTGGGAATCTGGGGCCAACGTCCTGACTTTC
. | TRBJ2-1 | TRBV6-2/TRBV6-3 | TRBD1 | CASRRQGQGANEQFF | TGTGCCAGCAGGCGACAGGGACAGGGGGCCAATGAGCAGTTCTTC
few | TRBJ1-2 | TRBV20-1 | TRBD1 | CSARKDRGGYGYTF | TGCAGTGCTAGAAAGGACAGGGGGGGATATGGCTACACCTTC
. | TRBJ2-3 | TRBV7-9 | . | CASSLASRAGRDTQYF | TGTGCCAGCAGCTTAGCTTCCCGCGCTGGTAGGGATACGCAGTATTTT
. | TRBJ2-1 | TRBV4-2 | . | CASSHPSGSSYNEQFF | TGTGCCAGCAGTCACCCCTCGGGATCGAGCTACAATGAGCAGTTCTTC
. | TRBJ2-7 | TRBV7-6 | . | CASSLWGGATYEQYF | TGTGCCAGCAGCTTATGGGGGGGCGCTACCTACGAGCAGTACTTC
few | TRBJ2-4 | TRBV18 | TRBD1 | CASSLGQGDVAKNIQYF | TGTGCCAGCTCACTGGGACAGGGCGATGTAGCCAAAAACATTCAGTACTTC
few | TRBJ1-2 | TRBV4-2 | . | CASSQVREGGYTF | TGTGCCAGCAGCCAAGTGAGGGAGGGGGGCTACACCTTC
. | TRBJ2-3 | TRBV15 | . | CATSREKWEALTDTQYF | TGTGCCACCAGCAGAGAGAAGTGGGAGGCCCTTACAGATACGCAGTATTTT
few | TRBJ2-1 | TRBV15 | TRBD2 | CATSRDRGLAPAEQFF | TGTGCCACCAGCAGAGATCGGGGACTAGCGCCGGCGGAGCAGTTCTTC
. | TRBJ2-2 | TRBV5-1 | TRBD1 | CAGRPGQAIGELFF | TGCGCCGGGCGACCGGGACAGGCCATCGGGGAGCTGTTTTTT
. | TRBJ1-5 | TRBV4-2 | . | CASSLSGTKNQPQHF | TGTGCCAGCAGCCTTTCCGGGACAAAAAATCAGCCCCAGCATTTT
few | TRBJ2-5 | TRBV7-8 | . | CASSDNPEGETQYF | TGTGCCAGCAGCGACAATCCCGAGGGCGAGACCCAGTACTTC
. | TRBJ1-4 | TRBV12-3/TRBV12-4 | . | CASSPGRGEKLFF | TGTGCCAGCAGTCCGGGGCGGGGTGAAAAACTGTTTTTT
. | TRBJ1-2 | TRBV20-1 | . | CSAPFEGSNYGYTF | TGCAGTGCTCCCTTCGAGGGCTCTAACTATGGCTACACCTTC
few | TRBJ2-5 | TRBV6-2/TRBV6-3 | TRBD2 | CASSYSLAAQETQYF | TGTGCCAGCAGTTACTCTCTAGCGGCCCAAGAGACCCAGTACTTC
. | TRBJ2-7 | TRBV27 | . | CASSLSISRGDYEQYF | TGTGCCAGCAGTTTATCAATCAGCCGAGGTGACTACGAGCAGTACTTC
few | TRBJ2-7 | TRBV2 | . | CASKTSGTTVSYEQYF | TGTGCCAGCAAGACCTCCGGGACGACGGTCAGCTACGAGCAGTACTTC
few | TRBJ1-2 | TRBV20-1 | . | CSGQNPGQVRGYTF | TGCAGTGGACAAAACCCGGGACAAGTGAGGGGCTACACCTTC